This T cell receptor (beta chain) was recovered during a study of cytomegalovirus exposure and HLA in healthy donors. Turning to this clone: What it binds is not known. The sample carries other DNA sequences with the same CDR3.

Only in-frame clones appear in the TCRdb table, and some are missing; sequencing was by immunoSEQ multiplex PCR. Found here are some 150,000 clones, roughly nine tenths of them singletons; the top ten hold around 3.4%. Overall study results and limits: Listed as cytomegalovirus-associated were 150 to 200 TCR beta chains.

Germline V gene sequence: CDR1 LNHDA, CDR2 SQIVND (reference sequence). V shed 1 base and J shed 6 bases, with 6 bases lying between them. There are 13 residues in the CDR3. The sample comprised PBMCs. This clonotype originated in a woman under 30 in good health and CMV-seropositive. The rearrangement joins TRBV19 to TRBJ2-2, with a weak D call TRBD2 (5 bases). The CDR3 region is CASSIGTSGELFF. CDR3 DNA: TGTGCCAGTAGTATAGGGACTTCCGGGGAGCTGTTTTTT. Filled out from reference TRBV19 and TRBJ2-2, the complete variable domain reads DGGITQSPKYLFRKEGQNVTLSCEQNLNHDAMYWYRQDPGQGLRLIYYSQIVNDFQKGDIAEGYSVSREKKESFPLTVTSAQKNPTAFYLCASSIGTSGELFFGEGSRLTVL.